This is a list of T cell receptor beta chains from one sample in a study of CD8+CD57+ T cells in acquired aplastic anemia. Using its own MiXCR run on the reads, TCRdb lists one record per CDR3 protein. The data hold about 420,000 distinct CDR3 sequences, with approximately 70% observed a single time. Sequenced: sorted CD4+, CD8+, or CD8+CD57+ T cells (not recorded which) from PBMCs. Receptor source: a human donor in good health, serving as a control. Each CDR3 is given with its conserved first and last residue. A D gene is named only where the DNA matches it firmly. Size is stated for part of the rows, as once, few or many counts, or as a class when the clone is expanded.

14 | many | NA | TRBJ1-3 | TRBV4-3 | CASSFRGPGNTIYF | TGCGCCAGCAGCTTCAGGGGTCCTGGAAACACCATATATTTT
15 | few | NA | TRBJ2-3 | TRBV12-3/TRBV12-4 | CASSYRGGGVDTQYF | TGTGCCAGCAGTTATAGAGGGGGCGGGGTAGATACGCAGTATTTT
13 | many | NA | TRBJ2-5 | TRBV12-3/TRBV12-4 | CASSVQTLGTQYF | TGTGCCAGCAGTGTCCAGACGCTAGGGACCCAGTACTTC
12 | many | NA | TRBJ2-3 | TRBV2 | CASSELADTQYF | TGTGCCAGCAGTGAGCTGGCGGATACGCAGTATTTT
14 | NA | TRBD1 | TRBJ2-5 | TRBV10-3 | CAISEDRGQETQYF | TGTGCCATCAGCGAGGACAGGGGGCAAGAGACCCAGTACTTC
14 | NA | TRBD1 | TRBJ1-4 | TRBV19 | CASSMGQGRSGLFF | TGTGCCAGTAGCATGGGACAGGGGAGGAGTGGTCTGTTTTTT
15 | many | NA | TRBJ1-3 | TRBV4-1 | CASSQQQYSGNTIYF | TGCGCCAGCAGCCAACAACAGTACTCTGGAAACACCATATATTTT
15 | NA | NA | TRBJ2-2 | TRBV7-9 | CASSLQAMATPSVFF | NA
14 | NA | NA | TRBJ1-6 | TRBV20-1 | CSARGQEANSPLHF | TGCAGTGCTAGGGGTCAGGAGGCTAATTCACCCCTCCACTTT
14 | NA | NA | TRBJ1-5 | TRBV12-3/TRBV12-4 | CASSLRQGYQPQHF | TGTGCCAGCAGTTTAAGGCAGGGGTATCAGCCCCAGCATTTT
14 | NA | TRBD1 | TRBJ1-1 | TRBV7-2 | CASSLQPGGNSPLF | TGTGCCAGCAGCTTGCAGCCAGGGGGGAATTCACCCCTCTTT
14 | NA | NA | TRBJ2-1 | TRBV9 | CASSESLNTEAFFF | TGTGCCAGCAGCGAGAGCCTAAACACTGAAGCTTTCTTCTTC
14 | NA | NA | TRBJ2-7 | TRBV20-1 | CSARPSGAGAEQYF | TGCAGTGCTAGACCGAGCGGGGCAGGGGCCGAGCAGTACTTC
16 | once | TRBD2 | TRBJ2-7 | TRBV7-3 | CASSLWTSRGENEQYF | TGTGCCAGCAGTTTATGGACTAGTCGGGGCGAGAACGAGCAGTACTTC
16 | NA | NA | TRBJ2-5 | TRBV11-2 | CASSLGSSNYQETQYF | TGTGCCAGCAGCTTAGGGTCGAGCAACTACCAAGAGACCCAGTACTTC
16 | NA | NA | TRBJ2-7 | TRBV7-9 | CASSLGELTVAFVQYF | TGTGCCAGCAGCTTAGGGGAATTGACTGTAGCTTTCGTTCAGTACTTC
14 | once | NA | TRBJ2-2 | TRBV7-2 | CASSSGQQTGELIF | TGTGCCAGCAGCTCCGGACAGCAGACCGGGGAGCTGATCTTT
15 | NA | NA | TRBJ1-2 | TRBV7-3 | CASSDITLNNEVYTF | TGTGCCAGCAGTGACATCACGTTGAACAACGAAGTCTACACCTTC
13 | NA | NA | TRBJ1-1 | TRBV2 | CASSELIKTEAFF | TGTGCCAGCAGTGAATTGATAAAGACTGAAGCTTTCTTT
14 | NA | NA | TRBJ2-1 | TRBV7-2 | CASSLNLGHNEQFF | TGTGCCAGCAGCTTAAATCTAGGCCACAATGAGCAGTTCTTC
16 | many | NA | TRBJ1-1 | TRBV6-4 | CASSAGSGREDTEAFF | TGTGCCAGCAGTGCTGGATCGGGACGTGAGGACACTGAAGCTTTCTTT
13 | NA | NA | TRBJ1-2 | TRBV19 | CASSSRPGVGYTF | TGTGCCAGCAGTTCCCGTCCGGGAGTAGGCTACACCTTC
14 | NA | TRBD1 | TRBJ1-2 | TRBV7-8 | CASSWGGQVYGYTF | TGTGCCAGCAGCTGGGGGGGACAGGTCTATGGCTACACCTTC
12 | NA | NA | TRBJ2-7 | TRBV20-1 | CSASDGRPEQYF | TGCAGTGCTAGTGACGGGCGCCCCGAGCAGTACTTC
14 | NA | NA | TRBJ2-3 | TRBV15 | CATSRAKGGWTQYF | TGTGCCACCAGCAGAGCAAAAGGGGGTTGGACGCAGTATTTT
14 | NA | TRBD1 | TRBJ2-1 | TRBV7-3 | CASTWDSSYNMQFF | TGTGCCAGCACGTGGGACAGCTCCTACAATATGCAGTTCTTC
14 | NA | NA | TRBJ2-7 | TRBV7-9 | CASSYRAGTHEQYF | TGTGCCAGCAGCTACAGGGCGGGGACCCACGAGCAGTACTTC
18 | NA | TRBD2 | TRBJ2-3 | TRBV5-6 | CASSLALRGGLGTDTQYF | TGTGCCAGCAGCTTAGCGCTGCGCGGGGGGCTTGGCACAGATACGCAGTATTTT
14 | NA | NA | TRBJ2-5 | TRBV12-3/TRBV12-4 | CAGRWAGTQETQYF | TGTGCCGGCCGGTGGGCAGGGACACAAGAGACCCAGTACTTC
16 | NA | NA | TRBJ1-2 | TRBV9 | CASSPGGQLPAYGYTF | TGTGCCAGCAGCCCGGGAGGACAGCTTCCTGCCTATGGCTACACCTTC
16 | many | NA | TRBJ2-2 | TRBV9 | CASSVRGDLNTGELFF | TGTGCCAGCAGTGTGAGGGGGGACTTGAACACCGGGGAGCTGTTTTTT
14 | NA | NA | TRBJ2-7 | TRBV20-1 | CSAMRGMTPYEQYF | TGCAGTGCTATGAGGGGCATGACGCCCTACGAGCAGTACTTC
12 | NA | TRBD1 | TRBJ1-2 | TRBV9 | CASSGQGNGYTF | TGTGCCAGCAGCGGACAGGGGAATGGCTACACCTTC
15 | NA | NA | TRBJ1-5 | TRBV13 | CASSLPLAGRETQHF | TGTGCCAGCAGCCTACCACTAGCGGGGCGGGAGACCCAGCATTTT
16 | NA | NA | TRBJ2-3 | TRBV12-3/TRBV12-4 | CAGTVGRHRSADTQYF | TGTGCCGGCACCGTGGGACGCCACAGATCGGCAGATACGCAGTATTTT
17 | NA | TRBD2 | TRBJ2-5 | TRBV2 | CASVRRAVRGRVETQYF | TGTGCCAGCGTCCGCCGGGCCGTAAGAGGGAGGGTAGAGACCCAGTACTTC
15 | NA | NA | TRBJ1-2 | TRBV5-1 | CASSLTGRPNYGYTF | TGCGCCAGCAGCTTAACAGGGAGGCCTAACTATGGCTACACCTTC
16 | NA | NA | TRBJ1-4 | TRBV5-4 | CASSLYSGGSGEKLFF | TGTGCCAGCAGCTTGTACTCCGGGGGTTCGGGAGAAAAACTGTTTTTT
15 | once | TRBD2 | TRBJ2-1 | TRBV9 | CASSEEGLGDNEQFF | TGTGCCAGCAGCGAAGAGGGACTAGGGGACAATGAGCAGTTCTTC
12 | NA | NA | TRBJ1-5 | TRBV5-4 | CASSQPGQPQHF | TGCGCCAGCAGCCAACCAGGTCAGCCCCAGCATTTT
14 | NA | TRBD1 | TRBJ2-7 | TRBV11-1 | CASSRQGSVYEQYF | TGTGCCAGCAGCAGACAGGGTTCAGTCTACGAGCAGTACTTC
15 | NA | TRBD1 | TRBJ2-7 | TRBV20-1 | CSVSGTGGGRDEQYF | TGCAGTGTTAGTGGGACAGGGGGCGGAAGAGACGAGCAGTACTTC
16 | NA | NA | TRBJ2-2 | TRBV6-9 | CASIVGQSPNTGELFF | TGTGCCAGCATTGTAGGACAGTCCCCCAACACCGGGGAGCTGTTTTTT
11 | NA | NA | TRBJ2-6 | TRBV6-1 | CASRVEGVLTF | TGTGCCAGCAGGGTTGAGGGGGTACTGACTTTC
14 | many | NA | TRBJ1-6 | TRBV19 | CASSSDGPHSPLHF | TGTGCCAGTAGTTCGGACGGCCCGCATTCACCCCTCCACTTT
13 | NA | NA | TRBJ1-2 | TRBV2 | CASDAGRNYGYTF | TGTGCCAGCGATGCTGGACGGAACTATGGCTACACCTTC
13 | many | NA | TRBJ1-1 | TRBV11-1 | CASSDGGLPEAFF | TGTGCCAGCAGCGACGGGGGCCTCCCTGAAGCTTTCTTT
13 | NA | NA | TRBJ1-4 | TRBV19 | CASKQRFSEKLFF | TGTGCCAGTAAGCAAAGGTTCTCTGAAAAACTGTTCTTT
14 | once | NA | TRBJ1-2 | TRBV7-2 | CASSLAENTEAFFF | TGTGCCAGCAGCTTAGCGGAGAACACTGAAGCTTTCTTTTTC
14 | many | TRBD1 | TRBJ2-2 | TRBV6-5 | CASSPTGRTGELFF | TGTGCCAGCAGCCCGACAGGGCGCACCGGGGAGCTGTTTTTT
13 | many | NA | TRBJ1-5 | TRBV5-8 | CASSFVRNQPQHF | TGTGCCAGCAGCTTCGTGCGCAATCAGCCCCAGCATTTT
13 | NA | NA | TRBJ2-3 | TRBV7-3 | CASSGGSTDTQYF | TGTGCCAGCAGCGGGGGCAGCACAGATACGCAGTATTTT
15 | NA | TRBD1 | TRBJ1-2 | TRBV7-8 | CASSRRLGQGYGYTF | TGTGCCAGCAGCAGAAGGTTGGGACAGGGGTATGGCTACACCTTC
16 | NA | NA | TRBJ1-5 | TRBV5-8 | CASSQDLVNSNQPQHF | TGCGCCAGCAGCCAAGATTTGGTTAATAGCAATCAGCCCCAGCATTTT
13 | NA | NA | TRBJ1-2 | TRBV2 | CASSGQENYGYTF | TGTGCCAGCAGTGGACAGGAGAACTATGGCTACACCTTC
15 | NA | NA | TRBJ2-7 | TRBV7-3 | CASSFGPTLTYEQYF | TGTGCCAGCAGCTTTGGACCCACCCTAACCTACGAGCAGTACTTC
17 | NA | NA | TRBJ2-1 | TRBV7-3 | CASSLIASRTLKLEQFF | TGTGCCAGCAGCTTAATCGCCAGCAGAACACTGAAGCTTGAGCAGTTCTTC
11 | many | NA | TRBJ2-2 | TRBV5-5 | CASSREGELFF | TGTGCCAGCAGCCGGGAGGGGGAGCTGTTTTTT